What follows are 18 T cell receptor beta chains derived from one specimen sequenced in a study of blood T cell repertoires in COVID-19. TCRdb's copy holds only in-frame clones and misses some; the assay was immunoSEQ multiplex PCR. This sample has about 300,000 clones, with 80% to 90% found just once. The source material was peripheral blood. All receptors come from a man between 18 and 35 years old who had recovered from COVID-19.

The chain is built from TRBV5-8 and TRBJ2-5; 10 bases are a match to TRBD1. Per germline, CDR1 SGHTS and CDR2 YDEGEE. The CDR3 totals 16 residues. Germline trimming cut 2 bases from V and 5 bases from J; bases unmatched to any gene: 9. The CDR3 loop reads CASSLWTGGIVETQYF. The CDR3 nucleotides read TGTGCCAGCAGCTTATGGACAGGGGGTATTGTGGAGACCCAGTACTTC.

The V gene is TRBV16, the J gene TRBJ1-2; maybe TRBD1 (6 bases). The ends were cut back, 3 bases at V and 7 bases at J, with 12 bases in the middle. There are 13 residues in the CDR3. CDR1 and CDR2 (germline): KGHSY, FQNENV. Here the CDR3 DNA reads TGTGCCAGCAGCCATTCCACAGGGACTGGCTACACCTTC. Amino acids: CASSHSTGTGYTF.

V gene TRBV6-5 combines with J gene TRBJ1-1; 9 bases fit TRBD1. The length of the CDR3 is 14 residues. Germline V gene data show CDR1 as MNHEY and CDR2 as SVGAGI. V trimming: 1 base; J trimming: 4 bases; junction bases outside the gene matches: 1. CDR3 amino acids: CASSYLQGATEAFF. CDR3 in DNA: TGTGCCAGCAGTTACTTACAGGGGGCCACTGAAGCTTTCTTT.

This clone was seen just once. V and J are TRBV24-1 and TRBJ1-5; 7 bases are shared with TRBD1. The germline gives CDR1 KGHDR, CDR2 SFDVKD. This CDR3 contains 15 residues. V lost 0 bases and J lost 14; bases outside the gene matches: 12. CDR3 nucleotides: TGTGCCACCAGTGATTTGTGTGACAGGGCCCGGGGAAAGCATTTT. This codes for CATSDLCDRARGKHF.

J is TRBJ1-2 and V is TRBV4-1, with 8 bases aligning to TRBD1. There are 18 residues in the CDR3. J was trimmed by 2 bases and V by 3 bases; bases with no gene match: 14. Germline V gives CDR1 MGHRA, CDR2 YSYEKL. The CDR3 spells CASSQDTKRTGTNYGYTF. For the CDR3, the DNA is TGCGCCAGCAGCCAGGACACCAAAAGGACAGGGACCAACTATGGCTACACCTTC.

This chain connects TRBV5-5 to TRBJ1-6; 8 nucleotides match TRBD1. The ends lost 3 bases at V and 8 bases at J; junction bases unmatched: 4. Germline values: CDR1 SGHKS, CDR2 YYEKEE (reference sequence). The CDR3 is 14 amino acids. This chain's CDR3 is CASSSQGADSPLHF. The CDR3 region has the DNA TGTGCCAGCAGCTCCCAGGGGGCTGATTCACCCCTCCACTTT.

The V gene is TRBV4-3, the J gene TRBJ2-7; D unresolved. The germline V and J ends were trimmed by 2 bases and 0 bases, with 11 bases remaining between them. Germline V CDR1 and CDR2: LGHNA, YSLEER. CDR3 length: 15 residues. The CDR3 DNA follows: TGCGCCAGCAGCCAACATCGAGGAAGCTCCTACGAGCAGTACTTC. It encodes CASSQHRGSSYEQYF.

The chain combines TRBV30 with TRBJ2-5, with 10 bases that match TRBD2. Trimming cost V 0 bases and J 5 bases; bases outside gene matches: 6. Germline V gene sequence: CDR1 GTSNPN, CDR2 SVGIG (reference sequence). This CDR3 spans 15 amino acids. The CDR3 sequence: CAWSVGSSGSETQYF. The CDR3 nucleotides read TGTGCCTGGAGTGTCGGGTCTAGCGGGAGTGAGACCCAGTACTTC.

The CDR3 here is CAWSVEVTGEQYF. CDR3 DNA: TGTGCCTGGAGTGTAGAAGTAACAGGCGAGCAGTACTTC. This rearrangement joins TRBV30 to TRBJ2-7, with D perhaps TRBD1 (5 bases). CDR1 and CDR2 from the germline V gene are GTSNPN and SVGIG (reference sequence). Trimming removed 0 bases from V and 6 bases from J, with 12 bases in between. This CDR3 has 13 amino acids.

This rearrangement joins TRBV15 to TRBJ1-4; 8 bases map to TRBD1. J lost 6 bases, V lost 5 bases, and 11 bases had no gene match. Looked up from germline, CDR1 is LNHNV and CDR2 is YYDKDF (reference sequence). CDR3 size: 16 residues. CDR3 sequence reads: CATSGQGAELHEKLFF. CDR3 coding DNA: TGTGCCACCAGCGGGCAGGGGGCGGAACTCCATGAAAAACTGTTTTTT.

CDR3 coding DNA: TGTGCCAGTAGCGCTCCCCCGATCGGGAGCAATCAGCCCCAGCATTTT. It translates to CASSAPPIGSNQPQHF. J is TRBJ1-5 and V is TRBV19; no clear D. CDR3 length: 16 residues. V lost 6 bases and J 1 base, leaving 16 bases between the germline ends. CDR1 and CDR2 (germline): LNHDA, SQIVND (reference sequence).

A few counts support this clone. V is TRBV4-2 and J is TRBJ2-1; 7 nucleotides agree with TRBD2. This CDR3 contains 15 residues. The ends lost 0 bases at V and 14 bases at J; junction bases unmatched: 13. In germline, CDR1 is LGHNA, CDR2 YNFKEQ. CDR3 residues: CASSQDTGAGVSEFF. Written as DNA, the CDR3 is TGTGCCAGCAGCCAAGATACCGGGGCGGGAGTTTCTGAGTTCTTC.

The gene calls are TRBV6-5 and TRBJ2-1; D gene ambiguous. The V end was cut by 3 bases, the J end by 6 bases, with 9 bases between. The V gene's germline CDR1 is MNHEY and CDR2 SVGAGI. This CDR3 has 13 residues. CDR3 sequence reads: CASSYSRSNEQFF. CDR3 coding DNA: TGTGCCAGCAGTTATAGTAGGAGCAATGAGCAGTTCTTC.

This rearrangement joins TRBV7-3 to TRBJ2-5; D not resolved. CDR3 length equals 16 residues. CDR1 and CDR2 (germline): SGHTA, FQGTGA. Between the trimmed V and J ends, which lost 0 bases and 5 bases, there was a span of 16 bases. The CDR3 sequence is CASSLTADTSAETQYF. The CDR3 DNA sequence: TGTGCCAGCAGCTTAACCGCAGACACCAGTGCCGAGACCCAGTACTTC.

The chain carries TRBV7-9 and TRBJ1-4; D unclear. The germline V gene has CDR1 SEHNR and CDR2 FQNEAQ (reference sequence). This CDR3 is built from 13 residues. With 5 bases removed from V and 8 bases from J, the gap between germline ends came to 12 bases. The CDR3, as DNA: TGTGCCAGCAGCCTAACGTCACAGGAAAAACTGTTTTTT. It is translated as CASSLTSQEKLFF.

The chain joins TRBV3-1 (or the pseudogene TRBV3-2) to TRBJ1-2; TRBD1 aligns across 9 bases. This CDR3 is 15 amino acids long. With V trimmed by 0 bases and J by 6 bases, 5 bases remained unmatched. Germline loops: CDR1 LGHDT, CDR2 YNNKEL (reference sequence). CDR3 in amino acids: CASSQEYRGRNGYTF. The CDR3 nucleotides read TGTGCCAGCAGCCAAGAGTACAGGGGGCGGAATGGCTACACCTTC.

V is TRBV11-2 and J is TRBJ2-2, with 10 bases fitting TRBD2. This CDR3 has 17 residues. Losses at the gene ends were 5 bases for V and 7 bases for J; bases not matched to a gene: 13. In germline, CDR1 is SGHAT, CDR2 FQNNGV. CDR3 sequence (DNA): TGTGCCAGCAGCCCGAGGACTAGCGGTAGCGTGGTCGGGGAGCTGTTTTTT. This gives the protein CASSPRTSGSVVGELFF.

The chain joins TRBV6-5 to TRBJ2-7, with 11 positions matching TRBD2. The J segment lost 2 bases and the V segment lost 7 bases, leaving 4 bases of the junction unmatched. This CDR3 region has 14 residues. Germline CDR1 MNHEY, CDR2 SVGAGI. As DNA, the CDR3 is TGTGCCAGCATGACTAGCGGGACAACCTACGAGCAGTACTTC. Residues: CASMTSGTTYEQYF.